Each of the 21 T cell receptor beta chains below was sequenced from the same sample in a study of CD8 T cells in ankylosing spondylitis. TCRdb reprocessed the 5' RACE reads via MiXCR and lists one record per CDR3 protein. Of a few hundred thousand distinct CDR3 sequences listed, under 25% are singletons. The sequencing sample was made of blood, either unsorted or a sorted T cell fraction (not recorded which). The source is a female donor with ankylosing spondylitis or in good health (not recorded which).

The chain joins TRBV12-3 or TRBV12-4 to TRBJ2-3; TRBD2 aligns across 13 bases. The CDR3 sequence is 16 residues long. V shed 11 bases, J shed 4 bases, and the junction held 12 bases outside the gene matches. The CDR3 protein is CAGSRTSGRVADTQYF. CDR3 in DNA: TGTGCCGGCTCTCGGACTAGCGGGAGAGTAGCAGATACGCAGTATTTT.

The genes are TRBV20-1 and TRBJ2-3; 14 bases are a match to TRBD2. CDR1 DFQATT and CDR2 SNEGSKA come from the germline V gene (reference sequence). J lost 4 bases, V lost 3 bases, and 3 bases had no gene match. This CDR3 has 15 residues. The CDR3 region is CSARGLAGAPDTQYF. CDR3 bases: TGCAGTGCTAGGGGACTAGCGGGAGCCCCAGATACGCAGTATTTT.

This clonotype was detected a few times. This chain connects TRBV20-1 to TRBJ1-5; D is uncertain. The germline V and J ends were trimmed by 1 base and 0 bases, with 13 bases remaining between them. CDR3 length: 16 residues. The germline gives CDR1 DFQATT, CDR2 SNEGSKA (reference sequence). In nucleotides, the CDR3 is TGCAGTGCTAGAGGAAATCTGGGCAGTAGCAATCAGCCCCAGCATTTT. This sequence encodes CSARGNLGSSNQPQHF.

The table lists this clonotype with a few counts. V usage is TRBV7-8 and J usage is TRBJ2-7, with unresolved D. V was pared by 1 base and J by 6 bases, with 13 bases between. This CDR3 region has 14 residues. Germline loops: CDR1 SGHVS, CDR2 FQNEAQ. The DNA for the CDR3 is TGTGCCAGCAGCTTAGAAGGCCTCCCCTCCGAGCAGTACTTC. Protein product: CASSLEGLPSEQYF.

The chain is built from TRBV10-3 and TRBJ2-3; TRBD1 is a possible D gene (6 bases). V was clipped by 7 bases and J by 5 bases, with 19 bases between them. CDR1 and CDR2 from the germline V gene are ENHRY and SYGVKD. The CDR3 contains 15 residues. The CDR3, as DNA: TGTGCCATCACCACAACAGGGCTAGGTGGAGATACGCAGTATTTT. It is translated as CAITTTGLGGDTQYF.

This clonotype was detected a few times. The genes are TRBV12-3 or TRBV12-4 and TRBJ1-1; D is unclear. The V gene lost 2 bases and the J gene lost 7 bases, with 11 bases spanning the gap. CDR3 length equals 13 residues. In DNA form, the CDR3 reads TGTGCCAGCAGTTTATTTGGTGACGGTGAAGCTTTCTTT. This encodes CASSLFGDGEAFF.

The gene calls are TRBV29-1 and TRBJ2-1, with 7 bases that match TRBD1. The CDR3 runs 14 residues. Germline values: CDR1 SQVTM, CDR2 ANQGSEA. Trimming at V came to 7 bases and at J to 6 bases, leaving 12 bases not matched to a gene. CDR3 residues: CSAAEGQRLNEQFF. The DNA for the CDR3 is TGCAGCGCCGCAGAGGGACAGAGACTCAATGAGCAGTTCTTC.

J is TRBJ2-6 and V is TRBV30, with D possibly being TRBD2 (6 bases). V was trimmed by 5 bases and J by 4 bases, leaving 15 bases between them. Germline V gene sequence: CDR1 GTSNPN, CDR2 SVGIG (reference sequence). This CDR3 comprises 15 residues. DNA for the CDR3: TGTGCCTGGGCTCCGGGACTGTCAGGGGCCAACGTCCTGACTTTC. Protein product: CAWAPGLSGANVLTF.

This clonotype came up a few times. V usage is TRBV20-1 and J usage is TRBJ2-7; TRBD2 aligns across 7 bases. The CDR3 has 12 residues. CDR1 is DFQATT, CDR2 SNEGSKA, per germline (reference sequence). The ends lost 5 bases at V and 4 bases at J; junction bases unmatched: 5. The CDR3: CSASGLRYEQYF. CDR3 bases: TGCAGTGCTTCGGGACTAAGGTACGAGCAGTACTTC.

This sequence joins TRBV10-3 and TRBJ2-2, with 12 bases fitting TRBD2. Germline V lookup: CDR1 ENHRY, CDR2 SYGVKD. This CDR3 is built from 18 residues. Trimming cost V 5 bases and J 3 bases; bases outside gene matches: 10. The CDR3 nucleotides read TGTGCCATCAGTCAACATTCTAGCGGGAGGGCCGACACCGGGGAGCTGTTTTTT. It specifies CAISQHSSGRADTGELFF.

The CDR3 is CASTSSTSGRASGELFF. In DNA form, the CDR3 reads TGTGCCAGCACCTCTTCTACTAGCGGGAGGGCGTCCGGGGAGCTGTTTTTT. V usage is TRBV12-3 or TRBV12-4 and J usage is TRBJ2-2; 13 nucleotides align to TRBD2. This CDR3 has 17 residues. Unmatched junction bases numbered 11, after V lost 7 bases and J lost 6 bases.

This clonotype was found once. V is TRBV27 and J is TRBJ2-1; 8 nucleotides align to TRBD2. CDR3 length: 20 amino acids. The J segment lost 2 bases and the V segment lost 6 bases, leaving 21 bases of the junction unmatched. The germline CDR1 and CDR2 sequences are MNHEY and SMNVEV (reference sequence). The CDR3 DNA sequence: TGTGCCAGCAGCCGAAGTCGACTACTAGCGGTTGACCCTACCTACAATGAGCAGTTCTTC. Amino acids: CASSRSRLLAVDPTYNEQFF.

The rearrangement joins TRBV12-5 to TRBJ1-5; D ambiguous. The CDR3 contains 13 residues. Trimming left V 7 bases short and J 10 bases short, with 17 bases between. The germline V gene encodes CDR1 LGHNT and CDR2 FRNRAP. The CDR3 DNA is TGTGCTAGTGCCAGGAGGTCCCTTTTCCCCCAGCATTTT. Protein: CASARRSLFPQHF.

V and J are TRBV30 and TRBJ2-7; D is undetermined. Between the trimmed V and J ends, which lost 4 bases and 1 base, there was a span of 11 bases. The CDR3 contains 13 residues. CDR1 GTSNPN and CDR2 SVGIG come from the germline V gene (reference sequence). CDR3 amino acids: CAWTKSGSYEQYF. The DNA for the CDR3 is TGTGCCTGGACGAAGAGTGGGTCCTACGAGCAGTACTTC.

DNA for the CDR3: TGCAGTGCTAGAGATACGAGACAGGGGAGTCGTAGCTATGGCTACACCTTC. Its translation: CSARDTRQGSRSYGYTF. The gene calls are TRBV20-1 and TRBJ1-2; the match to TRBD1 covers 8 bases. V was clipped by 0 bases and J by 4 bases; unmatched bases: 13. CDR1 and CDR2 from the germline V gene are DFQATT and SNEGSKA (reference sequence). This CDR3 contains 17 residues.

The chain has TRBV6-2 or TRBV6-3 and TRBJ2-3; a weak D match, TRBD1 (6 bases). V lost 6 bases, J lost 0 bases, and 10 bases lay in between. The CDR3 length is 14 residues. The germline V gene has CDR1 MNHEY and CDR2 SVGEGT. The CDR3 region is CASRRQVSTDTQYF. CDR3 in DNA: TGTGCCAGCAGAAGACAGGTTAGCACAGATACGCAGTATTTT.

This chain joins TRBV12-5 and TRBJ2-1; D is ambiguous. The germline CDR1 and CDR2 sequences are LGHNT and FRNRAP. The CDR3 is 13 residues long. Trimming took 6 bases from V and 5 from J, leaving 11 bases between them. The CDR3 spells CASGPMADNEQFF. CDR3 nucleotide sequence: TGTGCTAGTGGCCCTATGGCGGACAATGAGCAGTTCTTC.

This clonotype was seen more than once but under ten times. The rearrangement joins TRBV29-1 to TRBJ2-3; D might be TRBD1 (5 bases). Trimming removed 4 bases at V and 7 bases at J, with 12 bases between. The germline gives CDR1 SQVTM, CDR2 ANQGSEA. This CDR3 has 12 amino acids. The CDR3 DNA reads TGCAGCGTTGGCGATGACAGTTATACGCAGTATTTT. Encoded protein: CSVGDDSYTQYF.

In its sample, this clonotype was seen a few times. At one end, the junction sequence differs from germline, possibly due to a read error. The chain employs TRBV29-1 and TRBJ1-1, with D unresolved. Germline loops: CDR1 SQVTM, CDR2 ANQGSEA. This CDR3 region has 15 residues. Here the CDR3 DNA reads TGCAGCGGTGAAAGGACCGATGGCATGAACACTGAAGCTTTCTTT. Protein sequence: CSGERTDGMNTEAFF.

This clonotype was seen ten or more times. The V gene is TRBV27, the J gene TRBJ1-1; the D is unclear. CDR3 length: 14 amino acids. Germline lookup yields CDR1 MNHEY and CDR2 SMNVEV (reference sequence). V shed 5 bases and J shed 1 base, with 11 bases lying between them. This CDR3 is CASSRWAGNTEAFF. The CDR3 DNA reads TGTGCCAGCAGTCGCTGGGCAGGGAACACTGAAGCTTTCTTT.

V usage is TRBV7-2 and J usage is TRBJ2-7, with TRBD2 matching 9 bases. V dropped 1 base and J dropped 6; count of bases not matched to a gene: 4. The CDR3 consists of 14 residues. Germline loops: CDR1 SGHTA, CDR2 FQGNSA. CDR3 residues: CASSLVAGEAEQYF. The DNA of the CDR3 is TGTGCCAGCAGCTTAGTAGCGGGAGAGGCCGAGCAGTACTTC.